Listed below are T cell receptor beta chains from one sample, sequenced in a study of Graves' ophthalmopathy and Graves' hyperthyroidism. MiXCR, run by TCRdb on the multiplex PCR reads, gives a single entry per CDR3 protein. The repertoire holds about 380,000 distinct CDR3 sequences, with about 16% as singletons. Material for sequencing was peripheral blood. The receptors come from a woman between 18 and 29 years old with stable Graves' hyperthyroidism. CDR3s include the opening cysteine and the closing phenylalanine or tryptophan. A D gene is named only where the DNA matches it firmly. The size entry is marked missing in some rows and otherwise reads once, few, many or a size class.

j_call	d_call	v_call	clone_size	cdr3_nt	cdr3_aa
TRBJ1-2	.	TRBV6-1	many	TGTGCCAGCAGTGAAGGGGTGGCCTATGGCTACACCTTC	CASSEGVAYGYTF
TRBJ1-1	.	TRBV6-1	many	TGTGCCAGCAGTGAAAGGGGCAGTAGAGTCACTGAAGCTTTCTTT	CASSERGSRVTEAFF
TRBJ2-2	TRBD2	TRBV4-2	many	TGTGCCAGCAGCCAACGATTAAGCGGGGTCGAACTCCACGGGGAGCTGTTTTTT	CASSQRLSGVELHGELFF
TRBJ2-5	TRBD2	TRBV20-1	many	TGCAGTGCCTTTCCCCGGACCCTAGCGGGGGAAGAGACCCAGTACTTC	CSAFPRTLAGEETQYF
TRBJ1-1	.	TRBV2	many	TGTGCCAGCAGTGATGAGGTGGACACTGAAGCTTTCTTT	CASSDEVDTEAFF
TRBJ1-5	TRBD1	TRBV14	.	TGTGCCAGCAGCCAAGGGACAGGGGATCAGCCCCAGCATTTT	CASSQGTGDQPQHF
TRBJ2-2	.	TRBV10-3	many	TGTGCCATCAGTGACAGGGCGAACACCGGGGAGCTGTTTTTT	CAISDRANTGELFF
TRBJ2-7	TRBD1	TRBV5-1	.	TGCGCCAGCAGCTTGACCTGGGACAGGAGATTCTACGAGCAGTACTTC	CASSLTWDRRFYEQYF
TRBJ1-1	TRBD1	TRBV15	many	TGTGCCACCAGCAGAGATATTCCTCCGACAGGGGGTAAGGGCACTGAAGCTTTCTTT	CATSRDIPPTGGKGTEAFF
TRBJ2-2	TRBD2	TRBV20-1	few	TGCAGTGCCCTTAGCGGGGGGAACACCGGGGAGCTGTTTTTT	CSALSGGNTGELFF
TRBJ1-1	.	TRBV24-1	few	TGTGCCACCAGTGAAGCCGGAGCAGCTTTCTTT	CATSEAGAAFF
TRBJ2-2	.	TRBV12-3/TRBV12-4	many	TGTGCCAGCAGCGGACACGGTGGGGGGGAGCTGTTTTTT	CASSGHGGGELFF
TRBJ2-5	.	TRBV6-2/TRBV6-3	.	TGTGTCATCAGTCCAGGGGACGGGACCCAGTACTTC	CVISPGDGTQYF
TRBJ1-6	.	TRBV6-5	.	TGTGCCAGCAGTTACTCGATGCGGGCCAGCTATAATTCACCCCTCCACTTT	CASSYSMRASYNSPLHF
TRBJ1-5	.	TRBV11-1	.	TGTGCCAGCAGTCCGGCTGTAGGGGCTCGCAATCAGCCCCAGCATTTT	CASSPAVGARNQPQHF
TRBJ1-1	TRBD1	TRBV9	many	TGTGCCAGCAGCGTAGAACCGGGACAGAAAACGAACACTGAAGCTTTCTTT	CASSVEPGQKTNTEAFF
TRBJ1-5	.	TRBV19	many	TGTGCCAGTAGTATAGTTTCAGGGAACAGCAATCAGCCCCAGCATTTT	CASSIVSGNSNQPQHF
TRBJ1-1	TRBD1	TRBV29-1	many	TGCAGCGTTGGGGGAGGTGCAGGGGGGTTCACTGAAGCTTTCTTT	CSVGGGAGGFTEAFF
TRBJ2-7	TRBD1	TRBV5-1	many	TGCGCCAGCCGACTCTCCGGGACAGGACATAATGAGCAGTACTTC	CASRLSGTGHNEQYF
TRBJ1-1	TRBD1	TRBV6-1	many	TGTGCCAGCAGAAGACAGGGGGCGCAGGTCACTGAAGCTTTCTTT	CASRRQGAQVTEAFF
TRBJ1-1	.	TRBV29-1	.	TGCAGCGTTGAAGAGCGGGGGGGAGCAGGGAAGAACACTGAAGCTTTCTTT	CSVEERGGAGKNTEAFF
TRBJ2-4	.	TRBV6-5	.	TGTGCCAGCAGTTACTCGTCAGGGCGGGCCATTCAGTACTTC	CASSYSSGRAIQYF
TRBJ1-5	TRBD1	TRBV6-1	many	TGTGCCAGCAGGACAGGGGGAAGCAATCAGCCCCAGCATTTT	CASRTGGSNQPQHF
TRBJ1-2	.	TRBV6-2/TRBV6-3	many	TGTGCCAGCAGTTACCCCTTTAAGGCTCGCGGCTACACCTTC	CASSYPFKARGYTF
TRBJ1-1	.	TRBV28	many	TGTGCCAGCAGTTCCCCCCCCCGGACCTCTCCAGCTTTCTTT	CASSSPPRTSPAFF
TRBJ1-2	.	TRBV9	many	TGTGCCAGCAGCCAATTAGGGGTTGGCTACACCTTC	CASSQLGVGYTF
TRBJ1-2	.	TRBV7-2	many	TGTGCCAGCAGCTTAGGCGTGGCTACTAACTATGGCTACACCTTC	CASSLGVATNYGYTF
TRBJ1-1	.	TRBV19	.	TGTGCCAGTAGCAAAAACGGCGAGGGGTGGGTCACTGAAGCTTTCTTT	CASSKNGEGWVTEAFF
TRBJ2-2	TRBD2	TRBV11-3	few	TGTGCCAGCAGCTCCCCAGGGCTAGCGGGGGGGCGAGGGACCGGGGAGCTGTTTTTT	CASSSPGLAGGRGTGELFF
TRBJ2-5	TRBD1	TRBV12-3/TRBV12-4	many	TGTGCCAGCAGTTCACAGGGGCCGCAAGAGACCCAGTACTTC	CASSSQGPQETQYF
TRBJ1-1	TRBD1	TRBV6-5	many	TGTGCCAGCAGTTACCCCCTCGGACAGGGGGCATCGGCTTTCTTT	CASSYPLGQGASAFF
TRBJ2-7	TRBD2	TRBV11-2	few	TGTGCCAGCAGCTTTCTTAGCGGGCGGACCTACGAGCAGTACTTC	CASSFLSGRTYEQYF
TRBJ2-7	.	TRBV5-1	many	TGCGCCAGCAGCTTGTCCATTGGGGGGATCTCGACCTACGAGCAGTACTTC	CASSLSIGGISTYEQYF
TRBJ1-6	.	TRBV12-3/TRBV12-4	many	TGTGCCAGCAGTTTTGACTCACCCCTCCACTTT	CASSFDSPLHF
TRBJ2-7	TRBD1	TRBV19	many	TGTGCCAGTAGTACGGGACAGGGCCTCGAGCAGTACTTC	CASSTGQGLEQYF
TRBJ1-6	.	TRBV12-3/TRBV12-4	many	TGTGCCAGCAGTTTAGTGGCCACAGCGGGTTCACCCCTCCACTTT	CASSLVATAGSPLHF
TRBJ1-2	.	TRBV20-1	.	TGCAGTGCTATGGGCCCGCCGGGCTACACCTTC	CSAMGPPGYTF
TRBJ1-2	.	TRBV5-1	many	TGCGCCAGCAGCTTGGGATCTCTCGAACGCTATGGCTACACCTTC	CASSLGSLERYGYTF
TRBJ2-7	.	TRBV4-1	.	TGCGCCAGCAGCATCCCCGGGATTTCCTACGAGCAGTACTTC	CASSIPGISYEQYF
TRBJ1-2	.	TRBV7-2	many	TGTGCCAGCAGCTTAGGTATCCAGGGAGACTACACCTTC	CASSLGIQGDYTF
TRBJ2-2	.	TRBV20-1	many	TGCAGTGCTAGACCCCGGGCACGGATGGCCACCGGGGAGCTGTTTTTT	CSARPRARMATGELFF
TRBJ1-1	.	TRBV6-1	many	TGTGCCAGCAGTGCCCAGGGAGGGAAGACTGAAGCTTTCTTT	CASSAQGGKTEAFF
TRBJ1-5	.	TRBV6-5	many	TGTGCCAGCAGGCGGGGTTTAAGTCAGCCCCAGCATTTT	CASRRGLSQPQHF
TRBJ2-5	.	TRBV11-3	many	TGTGCCAGCAGCCCTCCCCGACTAGTTGTGGAGACCCAGTACTTC	CASSPPRLVVETQYF
TRBJ2-7	TRBD1	TRBV20-1	many	TGCAGTGCGGGACAGAGTACGAGCTACGAGCAGTACTTC	CSAGQSTSYEQYF
TRBJ1-5	.	TRBV6-1	many	TGTGCCAGCAGTACACAAGGGGGGGACAATCAGCCCCAGCATTTT	CASSTQGGDNQPQHF
TRBJ1-1	.	TRBV27	many	TGTGCCAGCAGTTTATCGCATGGTAACACTGAAGCTTTCTTT	CASSLSHGNTEAFF
TRBJ2-5	.	TRBV6-2/TRBV6-3	many	TGTGCCAGCAGTTACCAACCCATCGACAGTTTGCAAGAGACCCAGTACTTC	CASSYQPIDSLQETQYF
TRBJ2-7	TRBD1	TRBV6-1	many	TGTGCCAGTAGCCCATCAGGGACAGGGGGCTACGAGCAGTACTTC	CASSPSGTGGYEQYF
TRBJ2-5	TRBD1	TRBV7-2	few	TGTGCCAGCAGCTTAGTTACAGGGGGCCAAGAGACCCAGTACTTC	CASSLVTGGQETQYF
TRBJ2-4	.	TRBV5-1	many	TGCGCCAGCAGCGAGGTCCCGACGAAAAACATTCAGTACTTC	CASSEVPTKNIQYF
TRBJ1-2	.	TRBV19	few	TGTGCCAGTAGTCTAAGAAGGGAGGGTTCGAGTAACTATGGCTACACCTTC	CASSLRREGSSNYGYTF
TRBJ1-5	TRBD1	TRBV6-5	many	TGTGCCAGCAGCCCCGGGACAGGGGGCTATCAGCCCCAGCATTTT	CASSPGTGGYQPQHF
TRBJ1-2	.	TRBV12-3/TRBV12-4	many	TGTGCCAGCACCCCTGACGGATCCTATGGCTACACCTTC	CASTPDGSYGYTF
TRBJ1-1	.	TRBV7-9	.	TGTGCCAGCAGCTTAGGGCGGGGGGCTGGCACTGAAGCTTTCTTT	CASSLGRGAGTEAFF
TRBJ1-1	.	TRBV6-1	few	TGTGCCAGCAGCCCTCTTGGTGGGGACACTGAAGCTTTCTTT	CASSPLGGDTEAFF
TRBJ2-6	.	TRBV5-4	many	TGTGCCAGCAGCTCCTTTACAGCGCAAGGGTCTGGGGCCAACGTCCTGACTTTC	CASSSFTAQGSGANVLTF
TRBJ1-6	TRBD1	TRBV2	many	TGTGCCAGCAGCGGGCCGGGACAGGGGAGTTCACCCCTCCACTTT	CASSGPGQGSSPLHF
TRBJ2-5	.	TRBV12-3/TRBV12-4	few	TGTGCCAGCAGTTTTTTCAGGCAAGAGACCCAGTACTTC	CASSFFRQETQYF